The subject of this entry is one T cell receptor (beta chain). Its target is unknown. A read error may account for a junction end that differs from germline. The CDR3 runs 15 residues. The germline V gene encodes CDR1 PRHDT and CDR2 FYEKMQ (reference sequence). Three rounds of nested PCR, following a modified ARM-PCR protocol, produced the TCRbeta library. TCRdb used MiXCR to reprocess the multiplex PCR reads, holding one entry per CDR3 protein. The repertoire consists of 65,000 to 75,000 distinct CDR3 sequences, with under 80% occurring once and the leading ten covering over 35%. RNA was extracted from bulk tissue without any cell sorting. The normal lung tissue was taken more than 3 cm from the tumor edge. Between August and November 2014, newly diagnosed, chemotherapy-naive lung cancer patients underwent thoracic surgery in China. The sample comes from a study of tumor and adjacent non-tumor tissue in lung cancer. About the study: Histology: about a dozen adenocarcinoma, a couple of squamous cell carcinoma, 1 small cell lung cancer. Patients were aged roughly 31 to 76, roughly nine men and about five women, stage I to III. Study outcomes and limitations: Normal lung showed higher cumulative top 100 clone frequency than tumor.

The TCR originated in a man aged 60 to 69 with non-small cell lung cancer. The chain joins TRBV13 to TRBJ2-3; D may correspond to TRBD1 or TRBD2 (5 bases each). The J call may be faulty, since TRBJ2-2 better matches the DNA end. Sequencing was carried out using distant non-tumor lung tissue. The CDR3 loop reads CVSSLARQNTDTLFF. The CDR3 DNA reads TGTGTCAGCAGCTTAGCGAGACAGAATACAGATACGCTGTTTTTT.